Sequencing of this TCR beta chain was carried out in a study of cytomegalovirus exposure and HLA in healthy donors. 13 Jbeta primers and 60 Vbeta primers were used for the PCR. Produced via immunoSEQ multiplex PCR; TCRdb's table is partial and in-frame only. The top ten clones hold around 8.8% of a sample with around 110,000 clones, around 66% of them seen once. V dropped 5 bases and J dropped 3 bases, with 16 bases sitting between them. The CDR3 totals 15 residues. The germline V gene has CDR1 SGHVS and CDR2 FQNEAQ. The sequence came from a woman between 40 and 50 years old in good health and CMV-seropositive. Sample: PBMCs. The J gene is TRBJ1-1, the V gene TRBV7-8; D is possibly TRBD1 (5 bases). DNA of the CDR3: TGTGCCAGCAGCCCCCCCGGTCGGGGGGACACTGAAGCTTTCTTT. Amino acids: CASSPPGRGDTEAFF.